Listed below are T cell receptor beta chains from one sample, sequenced in a study of blood T cell repertoires in COVID-19. TCRdb's table, derived via immunoSEQ multiplex PCR, lists solely in-frame clones and lacks some. This repertoire shows 160,000 or so clones, 84% found once; its top ten account for about 8.6%. Sequencing was carried out using PBMCs or T cells enriched from blood (not recorded which). These receptors were obtained from a woman in her forties or fifties who had recovered from COVID-19. The CDR3 runs from the conserved cysteine through the conserved F or W. Each record gives: CDR3 DNA, CDR3 protein, D gene, J gene, clone size, V gene, CDR3 length. The D gene is left open where the match is weak. Size is stated for part of the rows, as once, few or many counts, or as a class when the clone is expanded.

cdr3_nt: TGTGCCAGCAGTTCCGGAGTTGGACAGCCCCAGCATTTT
cdr3_aa: CASSSGVGQPQHF
d_call: -
j_call: TRBJ1-5
clone_size: -
v_call: TRBV12-3/TRBV12-4
cdr3_length: 13

cdr3_nt: TGTGCCAGCAGTCGACAGAATAAAGAGACCCAGTACTTC
cdr3_aa: CASSRQNKETQYF
d_call: -
j_call: TRBJ2-5
clone_size: -
v_call: TRBV12-3/TRBV12-4
cdr3_length: 13

cdr3_nt: TGTGCCAGCAGCGTAACAGGGAATGAGCAGTTCTTC
cdr3_aa: CASSVTGNEQFF
d_call: -
j_call: TRBJ2-1
clone_size: -
v_call: TRBV9
cdr3_length: 12

cdr3_nt: TGTGCCAGCAGACGACAGTTGAACACTGAAGCTTTCTTT
cdr3_aa: CASRRQLNTEAFF
d_call: -
j_call: TRBJ1-1
clone_size: -
v_call: TRBV12-3/TRBV12-4
cdr3_length: 13

cdr3_nt: TGTGCCAGCAGTTTCCCGGACAGGGGGCGTGAGCAGTACTTC
cdr3_aa: CASSFPDRGREQYF
d_call: TRBD1
j_call: TRBJ2-7
clone_size: -
v_call: TRBV28
cdr3_length: 14

cdr3_nt: TGTGCCAGCAGCCGATCAGGACAGCCCCGTCAGCCCCAGCATTTT
cdr3_aa: CASSRSGQPRQPQHF
d_call: -
j_call: TRBJ1-5
clone_size: -
v_call: TRBV5-6
cdr3_length: 15

cdr3_nt: TGTGCCAGCAGTTTAGGTTACTGGACTAGTGTCCGCGAGCAGTACTTC
cdr3_aa: CASSLGYWTSVREQYF
d_call: TRBD2
j_call: TRBJ2-7
clone_size: few
v_call: TRBV28
cdr3_length: 16

cdr3_nt: TGTGCCAGCAGCCTCCCTCGGACAGGGGTGAGCGAGCAGTACTTC
cdr3_aa: CASSLPRTGVSEQYF
d_call: TRBD1
j_call: TRBJ2-7
clone_size: -
v_call: TRBV11-1
cdr3_length: 15

cdr3_nt: TGTGCCAGCAGTCAGAGGAGGAACACTGAAGCTTTCTTT
cdr3_aa: CASSQRRNTEAFF
d_call: -
j_call: TRBJ1-1
clone_size: -
v_call: TRBV12-3/TRBV12-4
cdr3_length: 13

cdr3_nt: TGCGCCAGCAGCCAAGAGGACAGGTTGAGGGAGACCCAGTACTTC
cdr3_aa: CASSQEDRLRETQYF
d_call: TRBD1
j_call: TRBJ2-5
clone_size: -
v_call: TRBV4-1
cdr3_length: 15

cdr3_nt: TGTGCCAGCAGAAAAGACAGGCAGAACACTGAAGCTTTCTTT
cdr3_aa: CASRKDRQNTEAFF
d_call: -
j_call: TRBJ1-1
clone_size: -
v_call: TRBV5-5
cdr3_length: 14

cdr3_nt: TGTGCCAGTAGGTGGGGCAGTAATGAAAAACTGTTTTTT
cdr3_aa: CASRWGSNEKLFF
d_call: -
j_call: TRBJ1-4
clone_size: few
v_call: TRBV19
cdr3_length: 13

cdr3_nt: TGTGCCAGTAGTATCGCGGGAGATGGCAATGAGCAGTTCTTC
cdr3_aa: CASSIAGDGNEQFF
d_call: TRBD2
j_call: TRBJ2-1
clone_size: -
v_call: TRBV19
cdr3_length: 14

cdr3_nt: TGTGCCAGCAGTACAGGGTCAACTGGGGCCAACGTCCTGACTTTC
cdr3_aa: CASSTGSTGANVLTF
d_call: -
j_call: TRBJ2-6
clone_size: -
v_call: TRBV28
cdr3_length: 15

cdr3_nt: TGTGCCAGCAGTGAAGGACAGGGGTTGTACTTC
cdr3_aa: CASSEGQGLYF
d_call: TRBD1
j_call: TRBJ2-7
clone_size: -
v_call: TRBV12-3/TRBV12-4
cdr3_length: 11

cdr3_nt: TGTGCCAGCAGCTTAGCTGAGGTTCCCAATTCACCCCTCCACTTT
cdr3_aa: CASSLAEVPNSPLHF
d_call: -
j_call: TRBJ1-6
clone_size: -
v_call: TRBV7-6
cdr3_length: 15

cdr3_nt: TGCGCCAGCAGCTTGGAGTGGAGATCATTTGATACGCAGTATTTT
cdr3_aa: CASSLEWRSFDTQYF
d_call: -
j_call: TRBJ2-3
clone_size: -
v_call: TRBV5-1
cdr3_length: 15

cdr3_nt: TGTGCCAGCAGTTTTGAGATCGGAGGCCCGAACACCGGGGAGCTGTTTTTT
cdr3_aa: CASSFEIGGPNTGELFF
d_call: -
j_call: TRBJ2-2
clone_size: -
v_call: TRBV27
cdr3_length: 17

cdr3_nt: TGTGCCAGCAGTTACGTTCCGCGCTCTGGGGCCAACGTCCTGACTTTC
cdr3_aa: CASSYVPRSGANVLTF
d_call: -
j_call: TRBJ2-6
clone_size: once
v_call: TRBV6-5
cdr3_length: 16

cdr3_nt: TGTGCCAGCAGTCCAGTGTATGGCTACACCTTC
cdr3_aa: CASSPVYGYTF
d_call: -
j_call: TRBJ1-2
clone_size: -
v_call: TRBV6-6
cdr3_length: 11

cdr3_nt: TGTGCCACCGGGGACAGCTACGAGCAGTACTTC
cdr3_aa: CATGDSYEQYF
d_call: TRBD1
j_call: TRBJ2-7
clone_size: -
v_call: TRBV24-1
cdr3_length: 11

cdr3_nt: TGTGCCAGCAGCCCCTCGGGGGGCGACGGCTACACCTTC
cdr3_aa: CASSPSGGDGYTF
d_call: -
j_call: TRBJ1-2
clone_size: -
v_call: TRBV9
cdr3_length: 13

cdr3_nt: TGTGCCAGCAGCCAAGTAGGGGGGAACACCGGGGAGCTGTTTTTT
cdr3_aa: CASSQVGGNTGELFF
d_call: -
j_call: TRBJ2-2
clone_size: -
v_call: TRBV3-1/TRBV3-2
cdr3_length: 15

cdr3_nt: TGTGCCAGTAGTATTCGTAGCGGGAGCCCGTTTGAGCAGTTCTTC
cdr3_aa: CASSIRSGSPFEQFF
d_call: TRBD2
j_call: TRBJ2-1
clone_size: many
v_call: TRBV19
cdr3_length: 15

cdr3_nt: TGCAGCGTTAAGACTGTCCAGGAGACCCAGTACTTC
cdr3_aa: CSVKTVQETQYF
d_call: -
j_call: TRBJ2-5
clone_size: -
v_call: TRBV29-1
cdr3_length: 12

cdr3_nt: TGTGCCAGCAACCAACAGGCGGATGGATACGAGCAGTACTTC
cdr3_aa: CASNQQADGYEQYF
d_call: -
j_call: TRBJ2-7
clone_size: -
v_call: TRBV6-5
cdr3_length: 14

cdr3_nt: TGTGCCAGCAGCGCGACACCGACAGGGGACACTGAAGCTTTCTTT
cdr3_aa: CASSATPTGDTEAFF
d_call: TRBD1
j_call: TRBJ1-1
clone_size: -
v_call: TRBV9
cdr3_length: 15

cdr3_nt: TGTGCCAGCAGTTTAGACAGCCTACCCTATGGCTACACCTTC
cdr3_aa: CASSLDSLPYGYTF
d_call: -
j_call: TRBJ1-2
clone_size: -
v_call: TRBV28
cdr3_length: 14

cdr3_nt: TGTGCCAGCAGCATTCAGGACAGGGTCAATCAGCCCCAGCATTTT
cdr3_aa: CASSIQDRVNQPQHF
d_call: TRBD1
j_call: TRBJ1-5
clone_size: -
v_call: TRBV28
cdr3_length: 15

cdr3_nt: TGTGCCAGCAGTTACTCGGGCCCCTATGGCTACACCTTC
cdr3_aa: CASSYSGPYGYTF
d_call: -
j_call: TRBJ1-2
clone_size: once
v_call: TRBV6-5
cdr3_length: 13

cdr3_nt: TGTGCCAGCACTAGAGGTGCTGCAGGAAACACCATATATTTT
cdr3_aa: CASTRGAAGNTIYF
d_call: -
j_call: TRBJ1-3
clone_size: many
v_call: TRBV6-5
cdr3_length: 14

cdr3_nt: TGTGCTAGTGGGATAAGACTTAACTATGGCTACACCTTC
cdr3_aa: CASGIRLNYGYTF
d_call: -
j_call: TRBJ1-2
clone_size: -
v_call: TRBV12-5
cdr3_length: 13

cdr3_nt: TGCGCCAGCAGCCGAACGCTAGCGGGAGGACCCAATGAGCAGTTCTTC
cdr3_aa: CASSRTLAGGPNEQFF
d_call: TRBD2
j_call: TRBJ2-1
clone_size: once
v_call: TRBV4-3
cdr3_length: 16

cdr3_nt: TGTGCCATCAGTGAGAAAGGGGGCAGGAACACTGAAGCTTTCTTT
cdr3_aa: CAISEKGGRNTEAFF
d_call: TRBD1
j_call: TRBJ1-1
clone_size: -
v_call: TRBV10-3
cdr3_length: 15

cdr3_nt: TGCGCCAGCAGCCTCCTTTCAGGGTCGACTGAAGCTTTCTTT
cdr3_aa: CASSLLSGSTEAFF
d_call: -
j_call: TRBJ1-1
clone_size: -
v_call: TRBV4-3
cdr3_length: 14

cdr3_nt: TGTGCCATCAGTGAGTCGGCACAGAATAATTCACCCCTCCACTTT
cdr3_aa: CAISESAQNNSPLHF
d_call: -
j_call: TRBJ1-6
clone_size: -
v_call: TRBV10-3
cdr3_length: 15

cdr3_nt: TGCGCCAGCAGCCAAGGCGGGACTGCCCAAGAGACCCAGTACTTC
cdr3_aa: CASSQGGTAQETQYF
d_call: -
j_call: TRBJ2-5
clone_size: -
v_call: TRBV4-1
cdr3_length: 15

cdr3_nt: TGTGCCAGCAGCTTATTAGAAGAGACCCAGTACTTC
cdr3_aa: CASSLLEETQYF
d_call: -
j_call: TRBJ2-5
clone_size: -
v_call: TRBV11-1
cdr3_length: 12

cdr3_nt: TGTGCCAGCAGCCAGGCGCTAGGGCGGACTTTCAATGAGCAGTTCTTC
cdr3_aa: CASSQALGRTFNEQFF
d_call: -
j_call: TRBJ2-1
clone_size: -
v_call: TRBV4-2
cdr3_length: 16

cdr3_nt: TGTGCCAGCAGCTTGTCAGGGGGGCCTTCACCCCTCCACTTT
cdr3_aa: CASSLSGGPSPLHF
d_call: TRBD1
j_call: TRBJ1-6
clone_size: -
v_call: TRBV5-8
cdr3_length: 14

cdr3_nt: TGTGCCAGCAGCTTACAGGGGACACTGCTGAATGAGCAGTTCTTC
cdr3_aa: CASSLQGTLLNEQFF
d_call: -
j_call: TRBJ2-1
clone_size: -
v_call: TRBV7-9
cdr3_length: 15

cdr3_nt: TGTGCCAGCAGCACAGGGACGGTGAACACTGAAGCTTTCTTT
cdr3_aa: CASSTGTVNTEAFF
d_call: -
j_call: TRBJ1-1
clone_size: -
v_call: TRBV9
cdr3_length: 14

cdr3_nt: TGTGCCAGCAGTTTAATTACGGGACAGGGTTTAACCCAGTACTTC
cdr3_aa: CASSLITGQGLTQYF
d_call: TRBD1
j_call: TRBJ2-5
clone_size: -
v_call: TRBV28
cdr3_length: 15

cdr3_nt: TGTGCCAGCAGCTTAGCTGCAGGACAAGAGACCCAGTACTTC
cdr3_aa: CASSLAAGQETQYF
d_call: -
j_call: TRBJ2-5
clone_size: -
v_call: TRBV7-2
cdr3_length: 14